The clone carrying this T cell receptor (beta chain) occurred once. These data come from a study of control samples from healthy donors and cancer patients. The repertoire was sequenced with immunoSEQ multiplex PCR; TCRdb's copy has only in-frame clones and lacks some. The sample has more than 95,000 clones, roughly nine tenths seen once. V lost 2 bases and J 8 bases, leaving 12 bases between the germline ends. The CDR3 consists of 13 residues. In germline, CDR1 is MNHNS, CDR2 SASEGT. Sequenced: PBMCs. The clonotype comes from a woman in her 50s with colorectal cancer. The rearrangement joins TRBV6-1 to TRBJ1-2; D perhaps matches TRBD1 (5 bases). For the CDR3, the DNA is TGTGCCAGCAGTGAAACAGGACATTTCGGCTACACCTTC. This codes for CASSETGHFGYTF.